This T cell receptor beta chain was identified during a study of T cells in women clearing cervical HPV infection. Study in general: Donors had HPV16-related CIN3 or worse; 2 had invasive cancer. Overall study results and limits: TRBV6-7 relative abundance averaged 0.11% in cases and about 0.15% in controls.

Each participant carried one incident cervical HPV16 infection only. MY09/MY11 PCR detected cervical HPV DNA; dot-blot assigned genotypes. A remark on this clone: Its cognate antigen is unknown. The read terminates 3 residues ahead of where the CDR3 ends, so the germline J gene completes it.

From germline, CDR1 is KGHSH and CDR2 LQKENI. V was cut by 2 bases and J by 7 bases, with 11 bases left in between. The CDR3 covers 13 residues. The data were produced by immunoSEQ multiplex PCR, yet TCRdb's version contains in-frame clones alone and is incomplete. The specimen's table records more than 45,000 clones. The J gene is TRBJ1-2, the V gene TRBV18, with D possibly TRBD1 on 5 matching bases. Source material: blood buffy coat. The receptor comes from a woman aged 18 to 75 with a cervical HPV16 infection that either progressed to CIN3+ or cleared (not recorded which). The CDR3 is CASSPVQGRGYTF. The DNA read from the CDR3 is TGTGCCAGCTCACCAGTTCAGGGCCGTGGC.